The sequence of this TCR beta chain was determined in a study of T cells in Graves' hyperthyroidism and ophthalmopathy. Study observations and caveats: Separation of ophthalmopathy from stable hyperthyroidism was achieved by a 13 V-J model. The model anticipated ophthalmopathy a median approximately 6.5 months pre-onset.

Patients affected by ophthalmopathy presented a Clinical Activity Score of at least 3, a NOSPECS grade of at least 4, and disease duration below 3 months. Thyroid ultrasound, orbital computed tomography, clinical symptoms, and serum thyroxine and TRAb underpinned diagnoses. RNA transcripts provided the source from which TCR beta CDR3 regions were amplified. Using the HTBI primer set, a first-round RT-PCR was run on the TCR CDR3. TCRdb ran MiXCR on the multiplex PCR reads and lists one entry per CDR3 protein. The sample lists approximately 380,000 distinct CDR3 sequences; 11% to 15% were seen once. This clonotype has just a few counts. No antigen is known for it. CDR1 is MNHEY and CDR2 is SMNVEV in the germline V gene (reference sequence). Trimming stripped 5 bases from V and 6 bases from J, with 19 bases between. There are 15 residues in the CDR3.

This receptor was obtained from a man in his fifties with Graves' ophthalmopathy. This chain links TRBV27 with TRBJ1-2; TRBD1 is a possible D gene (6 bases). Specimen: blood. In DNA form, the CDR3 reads TGTGCCAGCAGTCTACAGGGTCGAGGTTTTAATGGCTACACCTTC. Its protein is CASSLQGRGFNGYTF.